Presented here are 26 T cell receptor beta chains from one specimen sequenced in a study of T-cell memory formation after mild COVID-19 (dated by TCRdb to about 2021). Library construction relied on 5' RACE. The run used an Illumina NovaSeq 6000. TCRdb took the public reads, trimmed them with fastp at Q25, ran MiXCR for clone calling and kept in-frame beta chains. CDR3 protein sequences are deduplicated, and each keeps its most common genes and DNA. The sample table shows some 450,000 distinct CDR3 sequences, and about 20% are seen once. Of the sample, about 8.8% is held by the ten largest clones. The sample taken for sequencing was PBMCs or a T cell subset sorted from them (not recorded which). These receptor sequences come from an adult woman who had mild COVID-19 (a few samples of this study predate the infection). The sample titles of this study are shuffled in the database, so cell type and time point are left out; the donor was told from shared clones.

This sequence joins TRBV7-9 and TRBJ2-5; 9 bases match TRBD2. This CDR3 is 15 amino acids long. V lost 1 base to trimming and J lost 0 bases; unmatched junction nucleotides: 0. The germline CDR1 and CDR2 sequences are SEHNR and FQNEAQ (reference sequence). CDR3 in amino acids: CASSLGTSDQETQYF. For the CDR3, the DNA is TGTGCCAGCAGCTTAGGGACTAGCGACCAAGAGACCCAGTACTTC. The whole variable domain, remainder taken from reference TRBV7-9 and TRBJ2-5, is DTGVSQNPRHKITKRGQNVTFRCDPISEHNRLYWYRQTLGQGPEFLTYFQNEAQLEKSRLLSDRFSAERPKGSFSTLEIQRTEQGDSAMYLCASSLGTSDQETQYFGPGTRLLVL.

For the CDR3, the DNA is TGCAGTGCTAGAGGGACAGGGGATGCATACGAGCAGTACTTC. Residues: CSARGTGDAYEQYF. The V gene is TRBV20-1, the J gene TRBJ2-7, with 9 bases matching TRBD1. Germline V gene data show CDR1 as DFQATT and CDR2 as SNEGSKA (reference sequence). V lost 1 base to trimming and J lost 4 bases; unmatched junction nucleotides: 5. The CDR3 covers 14 residues.

This clonotype showed up many times. The chain links TRBV27 to TRBJ2-7; D not resolved. CDR3 length equals 14 residues. Germline V lookup: CDR1 MNHEY, CDR2 SMNVEV (reference sequence). Trimming stripped 5 bases from V and 1 base from J, with 12 bases between. Here the CDR3 DNA reads TGTGCCAGCAGTCCAACAAGAGTGTCCTACGAGCAGTACTTC. This codes for CASSPTRVSYEQYF.

The V gene is TRBV7-7, the J gene TRBJ1-5, with a weak D call TRBD1 (5 bases). The length of the CDR3 is 13 residues. The germline V gene has CDR1 SSHAT and CDR2 FNYEAQ (reference sequence). Trimming removed 6 bases from V and 5 bases from J, with 11 bases in between. The CDR3 region is CASSRGPDQPQHF. The DNA for the CDR3 is TGTGCCAGCAGTAGGGGACCGGATCAGCCCCAGCATTTT.

The V gene is TRBV4-1, the J gene TRBJ1-1; maybe TRBD1 (5 bases). With 1 base removed from V and 1 base from J, the gap between germline ends came to 10 bases. Germline lookup yields CDR1 MGHRA and CDR2 YSYEKL. The CDR3 consists of 15 residues. CDR3 protein: CASSQVSTANTEAFF. CDR3 coding DNA: TGCGCCAGCAGCCAAGTTTCGACAGCGAACACTGAAGCTTTCTTT.

In its sample, this clonotype was seen a few times. This chain uses TRBV29-1 with TRBJ1-1; D perhaps matches TRBD1 (5 bases). V shed 6 bases and J shed 9 bases, with 17 bases lying between them. Germline lookup yields CDR1 SQVTM and CDR2 ANQGSEA. The CDR3 totals 12 residues. The CDR3: CSVKPEGRKAFF. CDR3 sequence (DNA): TGCAGCGTAAAACCCGAGGGACGTAAAGCTTTCTTT.

This clonotype came up many times. The genes are TRBV7-3 and TRBJ2-2; D gene unclear. Per germline, CDR1 SGHTA and CDR2 FQGTGA. The CDR3 runs to 12 residues. Trimming removed 3 bases from V and 3 bases from J, with 2 bases in between. This chain's CDR3 is CASSFHTGELFF. CDR3 DNA sequence: TGTGCCAGCAGCTTTCACACCGGGGAGCTGTTTTTT.

This chain joins TRBV27 and TRBJ1-5, with D hard to call. CDR3 length: 13 residues. Germline CDR1 and CDR2: MNHEY and SMNVEV (reference sequence). Trimming stripped 5 bases from V and 3 bases from J, with 8 bases between. CDR3 sequence reads: CASSQSHNQPQHF. CDR3 DNA sequence: TGTGCCAGCAGTCAGAGCCACAATCAGCCCCAGCATTTT.

The V call is TRBV13, the J call TRBJ2-3; TRBD1 matches 8 bases. The germline V gene encodes CDR1 PRHDT and CDR2 FYEKMQ (reference sequence). V trimming: 5 bases; J trimming: 4 bases; junction bases outside the gene matches: 8. The CDR3 contains 15 residues. The CDR3 here is CASSLDRGRSDTQYF. DNA of the CDR3: TGTGCCAGCAGCCTCGACAGGGGTCGGTCAGATACGCAGTATTTT.

This clonotype was seen more than once but under ten times. This chain uses TRBV20-1 with TRBJ2-1; either TRBD1 or TRBD2 may supply D (6 bases each). V lost 3 bases to trimming and J lost 7 bases, with 13 bases between them. Germline CDR1 reads DFQATT; CDR2 reads SNEGSKA (reference sequence). CDR3 length equals 13 residues. CDR3 amino acids: CSASGGLGNEQFF. DNA of the CDR3: TGCAGTGCTAGTGGGGGGCTGGGGAATGAGCAGTTCTTC.

This clonotype was found a few times. V usage is TRBV20-1 and J usage is TRBJ1-2, with D possibly being TRBD1 (6 bases). This CDR3 spans 13 amino acids. Germline V gives CDR1 DFQATT, CDR2 SNEGSKA (reference sequence). Trimming took off 6 bases at V and 4 bases at J, with 15 bases between the two ends. This chain's CDR3 is CSASLQGPYGYTF. CDR3 sequence (DNA): TGCAGTGCCAGCCTCCAGGGGCCCTATGGCTACACCTTC.

The table lists this clonotype with a few counts. In nucleotides, the CDR3 is TGTGCCACCAGAGGGGGGGGTAATGAGCCCCAGCATTTT. Its translation is CATRGGGNEPQHF. This chain joins TRBV24-1 and TRBJ1-5; D may be TRBD1 (6 bases). CDR3 length equals 13 residues. In germline, CDR1 is KGHDR, CDR2 SFDVKD. V was cut by 7 bases and J by 8 bases, with 14 bases left in between.

This clonotype was found a few times. The V and J genes are TRBV20-1 and TRBJ1-3; no definite D call. Between the trimmed V and J ends, which lost 0 bases and 0 bases, there was a span of 12 bases. There are 16 residues in the CDR3. The germline V gene encodes CDR1 DFQATT and CDR2 SNEGSKA (reference sequence). CDR3 sequence: CSARDPAGISGNTIYF. Written as DNA, the CDR3 is TGCAGTGCTAGAGATCCGGCGGGTATCTCTGGAAACACCATATATTTT.

Worth noting for this clonotype: The junction departs from the called germline gene at one end, perhaps through a read error. V gene TRBV20-1 combines with J gene TRBJ1-2; D possibly corresponds to TRBD1 (5 bases). The CDR3 consists of 11 residues. Germline-derived CDR1 and CDR2 are DFQATT and SNEGSKA (reference sequence). The CDR3 nucleotides read TGCAGTCCGAGAGAGCAGGGTAGATTCGCCTTC. Amino acid sequence: CSPREQGRFAF.

The chain uses TRBV12-3 or TRBV12-4 and TRBJ1-2; a possible D gene is TRBD1 (5 bases). V dropped 6 bases and J dropped 8 bases, with 19 bases sitting between them. The CDR3 runs to 14 residues. CDR3 sequence: CASRLGRNMGGYTF. CDR3 in DNA: TGTGCCAGCAGACTGGGACGGAACATGGGAGGCTACACCTTC.

The chain carries TRBV7-6 and TRBJ2-2, with D unresolved. V lost 5 bases, J lost 4 bases, and 14 bases lay in between. Germline values: CDR1 SGHVS, CDR2 FNYEAQ. The CDR3 has 15 residues. CDR3 region: CASSPLGHTTGELFF. The CDR3 DNA follows: TGTGCCAGCAGCCCGCTCGGCCATACCACCGGGGAGCTGTTTTTT.

The J gene is TRBJ1-1, the V gene TRBV12-3 or TRBV12-4; D unclear. Trimming pared 4 bases from V and 10 bases from J, leaving 13 bases between. The CDR3 consists of 12 residues. CDR3 amino acids: CASSWGGYGAFF. In DNA, the CDR3 is TGTGCCAGCAGTTGGGGAGGGTATGGAGCTTTCTTT.

The rearrangement uses TRBV29-1 and TRBJ2-5; 7 nucleotides agree with TRBD1. Germline trimming cut 7 bases from V and 1 base from J; bases unmatched to any gene: 6. The germline V gene has CDR1 SQVTM and CDR2 ANQGSEA. The CDR3 length is 13 residues. The CDR3 DNA reads TGCAGCGCCGCGACAGGGATCCAAGAGACCCAGTACTTC. The encoded protein is CSAATGIQETQYF.

There are a few counts of this clonotype. V usage is TRBV12-3 or TRBV12-4 and J usage is TRBJ1-6, with a possible D match to TRBD1 (6 bases). The CDR3 is made up of 14 amino acids. Trimming took off 6 bases at V and 8 bases at J, with 14 bases between the two ends. CDR3 loop: CASRGAGTHSPLHF. Here the CDR3 DNA reads TGTGCCAGCAGGGGGGCAGGGACCCATTCACCCCTCCACTTT.

This sequence joins TRBV5-1 and TRBJ2-7; the match to TRBD2 covers 14 bases. Germline-derived CDR1 and CDR2 are SGHRS and YFSETQ. V lost 3 bases, J lost 5 bases, and 4 bases stayed unmatched. This CDR3 has 15 residues. The CDR3 is CASSWGTSGGDEQYF. CDR3 coding DNA: TGCGCCAGCAGCTGGGGGACTAGCGGGGGCGACGAGCAGTACTTC.

The chain carries TRBV30 and TRBJ1-2; D not certain. Germline loops: CDR1 GTSNPN, CDR2 SVGIG (reference sequence). Trimming left V 4 bases short and J 6 bases short, with 12 bases between. The CDR3 sequence is 12 residues long. CDR3 DNA sequence: TGTGCCTGGACAGAACGCATAGATGGCTACACCTTC. Its translation is CAWTERIDGYTF.

This clonotype showed up just a few times. The chain couples TRBV12-3 or TRBV12-4 to TRBJ1-4; TRBD1 agrees at 8 bases. The trim removed 5 bases at V and 7 bases at J, leaving 3 bases unmatched. This CDR3 has 13 residues. In nucleotides, the CDR3 is TGTGCCAGCAGTACGGACAGGGCTGAAAAACTGTTTTTT. Amino acids: CASSTDRAEKLFF.

This clonotype was detected many times. The V call is TRBV5-1, the J call TRBJ2-4, with 10 nucleotides matching TRBD2. Germline values: CDR1 SGHRS, CDR2 YFSETQ. The CDR3 has 16 amino acids. After removal of 0 bases from V and 6 bases from J, the junction contained 6 bases not matched to a gene. For the CDR3, the DNA is TGCGCCAGCAGCTTGGAAGTCTGGACTAGCGGAAACATTCAGTACTTC. This gives the protein CASSLEVWTSGNIQYF.

V gene TRBV7-2 combines with J gene TRBJ2-7; 12 bases agree with TRBD2. The CDR3 consists of 14 residues. After removal of 4 bases from V and 7 bases from J, the junction contained 5 bases not matched to a gene. Germline values: CDR1 SGHTA, CDR2 FQGNSA. The CDR3 here is CASSSSGRASEQYF. DNA of the CDR3: TGTGCCAGCAGCTCTAGCGGGAGGGCCAGTGAGCAGTACTTC.

This clonotype showed up just a few times. The V call is TRBV9, the J call TRBJ2-1; either TRBD1 or TRBD2 may supply D (5 bases each). CDR1 SGDLS and CDR2 YYNGEE come from the germline V gene. The CDR3 extends over 16 amino acids. The V end was cut by 2 bases, the J end by 12 bases, with 24 bases between. CDR3 region: CASSVASGTPVFVQFF. CDR3 bases: TGTGCCAGCAGCGTGGCCTCCGGGACGCCGGTGTTCGTGCAGTTCTTC.

The chain couples TRBV5-1 to TRBJ2-2, with TRBD1 identical over 8 bases. Germline CDR1 is SGHRS and CDR2 is YFSETQ. V trimming: 0 bases; J trimming: 5 bases; junction bases outside the gene matches: 6. CDR3 length: 16 residues. The CDR3 DNA sequence: TGCGCCAGCAGCTTGGTGGGAGACAGGGGTACCGGGGAGCTGTTTTTT. As protein: CASSLVGDRGTGELFF.